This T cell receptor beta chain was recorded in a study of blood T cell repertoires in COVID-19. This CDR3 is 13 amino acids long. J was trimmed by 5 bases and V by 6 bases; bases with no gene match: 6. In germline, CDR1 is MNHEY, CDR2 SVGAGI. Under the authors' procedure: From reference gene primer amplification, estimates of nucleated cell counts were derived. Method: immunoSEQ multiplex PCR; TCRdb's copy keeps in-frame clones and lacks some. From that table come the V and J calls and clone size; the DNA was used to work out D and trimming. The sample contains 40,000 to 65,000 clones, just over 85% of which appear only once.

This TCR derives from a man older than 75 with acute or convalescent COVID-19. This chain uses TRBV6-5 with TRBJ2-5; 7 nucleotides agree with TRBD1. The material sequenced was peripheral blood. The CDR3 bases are TGTGCCAGCAGGCAACAGGGGATCGAGACCCAGTACTTC. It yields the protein CASRQQGIETQYF.